The 8 T cell receptor beta chains below all came from one sample that was sequenced in a study of CD8 T cells in Susac syndrome. Reverse transcription of about 0.5 to 1 ug RNA used random hexamers. TCRdb itself ran the immunoSEQ multiplex PCR reads through MiXCR, one entry per CDR3 protein. This table has about 120,000 distinct CDR3 sequences, about 93% appearing once. Sequenced material: CD4+ T cells from PBMCs. The source of these receptors is a human donor in good health.

V is TRBV5-4 and J is TRBJ2-1, with 7 nucleotides matching TRBD1. CDR1 is SGHNT, CDR2 YYREEE, per germline (reference sequence). Trimming at V came to 4 bases and at J to 6 bases, leaving 13 bases not matched to a gene. The CDR3 covers 16 residues. Written as DNA, the CDR3 is TGTGCCAGCAGCCCTACTAGACAGGGTCGGGGCAATGAGCAGTTCTTC. This gives the protein CASSPTRQGRGNEQFF.

The V and J genes are TRBV20-1 and TRBJ1-4; D uncertain. The CDR3 is made up of 14 amino acids. With 0 bases removed from V and 5 bases from J, the gap between germline ends came to 10 bases. Germline V gene lookup returns CDR1 DFQATT and CDR2 SNEGSKA (reference sequence). Here the CDR3 DNA reads TGCAGTGCTAGAGATCCCGGCGGAAATGAAAAACTGTTTTTT. This translates into CSARDPGGNEKLFF.

In its sample, this clonotype was seen once. This chain connects TRBV5-1 to TRBJ1-1, with TRBD1 matching 9 bases. Germline V gene sequence: CDR1 SGHRS, CDR2 YFSETQ. This CDR3 has 15 amino acids. Trimming removed 4 bases from V and 1 base from J; junction bases left unmatched: 5. The CDR3: CASSLRTGANTEAFF. In nucleotides, the CDR3 is TGCGCCAGCAGCCTACGGACAGGGGCGAACACTGAAGCTTTCTTT.

The genes are TRBV5-1 and TRBJ1-1, with TRBD1 identical over 7 bases. Germline-derived CDR1 and CDR2 are SGHRS and YFSETQ. The CDR3 has 13 amino acids. Trimming took 5 bases from V and 10 from J; bases not matched to a gene: 11. The DNA for the CDR3 is TGCGCCAGCAGTCCAAACCGACAGGGTGCAGCTTTCTTT. This codes for CASSPNRQGAAFF. Full variable domain (remainder filled in from reference TRBV5-1 and TRBJ1-1): KAGVTQTPRYLIKTRGQQVTLSCSPISGHRSVSWYQQTPGQGLQFLFEYFSETQRNKGNFPGRFSGRQFSNSRSEMNVSTLELGDSALYLCASSPNRQGAAFFGQGTRLTVV.

The rearrangement joins TRBV20-1 to TRBJ1-1; D call uncertain. This CDR3 is 11 amino acids long. Per germline, CDR1 DFQATT and CDR2 SNEGSKA (reference sequence). CDR3 sequence (DNA): TGCGGGGTTGATGCGAACACTGAAGCTTTCTTT. Translating it yields CGVDANTEAFF.

V usage is TRBV5-8 and J usage is TRBJ2-3, with TRBD2 as a possible D gene (6 bases). The germline V gene has CDR1 SGHTS and CDR2 YDEGEE. This CDR3 has 15 residues. V was cut by 6 bases and J by 0 bases, with 14 bases left in between. The CDR3 sequence is CASNKDGGSTDTQYF. The CDR3 DNA reads as TGTGCCAGCAACAAGGACGGAGGGAGCACAGATACGCAGTATTTT.

This chain connects TRBV14 to TRBJ2-1; TRBD2 is a possible D gene (7 bases). With 1 base removed from V and 13 bases from J, the gap between germline ends came to 17 bases. Germline-derived CDR1 and CDR2 are SGHDN and FVKESK. The CDR3 length is 14 residues. The CDR3 DNA sequence: TGTGCCAGCAGCCAAGTGCGGGGGCCCTCCCCTCAGTTCTTC. Its protein product is CASSQVRGPSPQFF.

The V and J genes are TRBV20-1 and TRBJ2-7; 11 positions match TRBD2. The CDR3 is 14 amino acids. Germline V lookup: CDR1 DFQATT, CDR2 SNEGSKA (reference sequence). Trimming at V came to 1 base and at J to 4 bases, leaving 3 bases not matched to a gene. The CDR3 region is CSARAGLADYEQYF. The DNA of the CDR3 is TGCAGTGCTAGAGCGGGACTAGCGGATTACGAGCAGTACTTC.